This T cell receptor (beta chain) was sequenced in a study of blood T cell repertoires in COVID-19. The protocol was immunoSEQ multiplex PCR, while the TCRdb copy is restricted to in-frame clones and leaves out a portion. The sample includes about 320,000 clones, about nine tenths seen only once; the top ten take over 4%. The germline V gene encodes CDR1 MNHEY and CDR2 SVGAGI. This CDR3 spans 14 amino acids. After removal of 9 bases from V and 4 bases from J, the junction contained 6 bases not matched to a gene. Recovery meant two consecutive negative NP/OP PCR tests, professional clearance, or resolved symptoms.

The sample taken for sequencing was PBMCs or T cells enriched from blood (not recorded which). This clonotype originated in a man aged 55 to 70 who had recovered from COVID-19. The chain combines TRBV6-5 with TRBJ1-4; TRBD1 matches 9 bases. Here the CDR3 reads CASSQGALNEKLFF. The CDR3 bases are TGTGCCAGTTCACAGGGGGCCCTTAATGAAAAACTGTTTTTT.